This T cell receptor (beta chain) was identified during a study of blood T cell repertoires in COVID-19. Method: immunoSEQ multiplex PCR; TCRdb's copy keeps in-frame clones and lacks some. In the table there are 80,000 to 100,000 clones, approximately 86% of which are singletons. The CDR3 runs 20 residues. This receptor was taken from a man between 70 and 80 years old with active or convalescent COVID-19. The chain uses TRBV21-1 and TRBJ2-6; the table's D call of TRBD1 was not tested on the DNA. TRBV21-1 is marked as a pseudogene. The sample comprised peripheral blood. The CDR3 sequence: CASSKALGRQNSSGANVLTF. The CDR3 DNA is TGTGCCAGCAGCAAAGCGCTGGGTCGACAGAATAGCTCTGGGGCCAACGTCCTGACTTTC.